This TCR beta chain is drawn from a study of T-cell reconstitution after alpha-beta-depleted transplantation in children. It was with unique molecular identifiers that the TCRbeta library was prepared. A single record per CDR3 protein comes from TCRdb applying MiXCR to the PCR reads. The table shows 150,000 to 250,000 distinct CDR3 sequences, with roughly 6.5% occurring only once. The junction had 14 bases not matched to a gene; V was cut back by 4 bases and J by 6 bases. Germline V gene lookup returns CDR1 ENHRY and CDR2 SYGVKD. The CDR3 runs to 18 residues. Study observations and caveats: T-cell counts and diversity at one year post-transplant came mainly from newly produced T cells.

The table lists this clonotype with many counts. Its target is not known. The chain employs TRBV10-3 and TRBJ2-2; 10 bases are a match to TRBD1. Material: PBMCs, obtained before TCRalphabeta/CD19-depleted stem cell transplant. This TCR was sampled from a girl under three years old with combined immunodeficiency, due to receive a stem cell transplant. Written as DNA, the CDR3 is TGTGCCATCAGTGTGGCCCCTAACCCGGGACAGGGGTCCGGGGAGCTGTTTTTT. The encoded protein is CAISVAPNPGQGSGELFF.